The source of this TCR delta chain is a study of γδ T cells in repeated Plasmodium falciparum infection. The germline CDR1 and CDR2 sequences are TVYSNPD and GDNSRS (reference sequence). CDR3 length: 17 residues. With CATT, TCRdb re-called clones from the multiplex PCR reads. Here the sample spans tens of thousands of delta-chain clones, approximately 1.5% being singletons. This clone was seen repeatedly, ten times or more. The TCRdb record carries a much larger clone's protein, which differs from this DNA's translation at residue 16; a read error is the likely cause, and the protein listed here is the DNA translation. Gammadelta T cells were flow-sorted from PBMC into Vgamma9/Vdelta2+ and Vdelta2-negative populations for bulk analysis.

The sequence was collected from a pool of human donors (malaria-infected and uninfected, not separated). Specimen: gamma-delta T cells from blood. This chain uses TRDV3 with TRDJ1, with D possibly TRDD3 on 5 matching bases. The CDR3 protein is CAFRSCTGHPYTDKLTF. CDR3 nucleotides: TGTGCCTTTCGCTCCTGTACTGGCCACCCGTACACCGATAAACTCACCTTT.